Sequencing of this T cell receptor beta chain was carried out in a study of T cells in women clearing cervical HPV infection. At the level of the study: Case blood was drawn when the lesion was first found; control blood after infection became undetectable.

HPV was found by MY09/MY11 PCR and dot-blot genotyping. Clones were read by immunoSEQ multiplex PCR, and TCRdb kept only the in-frame ones, dropping some. The listing contains 23,000 or so clones. The length of the CDR3 is 14 residues. Per the germline V gene, CDR1 is LNHDA and CDR2 is SQIVND (reference sequence). J gave up 2 bases and V 5 bases, and 5 bases lay outside the gene matches. For this clone: The CDR3 extends 3 residues past the end of the read, so its final part is completed from the germline J gene.

This receptor was taken from a woman between 18 and 70 years old with a cervical HPV16 infection that either progressed to CIN3+ or cleared (not recorded which). Sequencing input: blood buffy coat. This chain links TRBV19 with TRBJ2-5; the match to TRBD1 covers 7 bases. The CDR3 DNA, read in part, is TGTGCCAGTAGTGGCAGGACAGGACAAGAGACC. This sequence encodes CASSGRTGQET. In full, the CDR3 is CASSGRTGQETQYF.